This T cell receptor (beta chain) was captured in a study of cytomegalovirus exposure and HLA in healthy donors. The CDR3 loop spans 16 amino acids. In germline, CDR1 is MGHRA, CDR2 YSYEKL. Trimming stripped 3 bases from V and 4 bases from J, with 18 bases between. With 60 Vbeta and 13 Jbeta primers, the PCR was carried out. The repertoire was sequenced with immunoSEQ multiplex PCR; TCRdb's copy has only in-frame clones and lacks some. The sample records some 150,000 clones, approximately 10% being singletons. This clone occurred a few times. This rearrangement joins TRBV4-1 to TRBJ1-2; D perhaps matches TRBD1 (6 bases). This receptor was identified in a woman in her thirties or forties in good health and CMV-seropositive. Sequenced material: PBMCs. As DNA, the CDR3 is TGCGCCAGCAGCCAGCAGGGGACGTCCGGACTCTATGGCTACACCTTC. Protein: CASSQQGTSGLYGYTF.